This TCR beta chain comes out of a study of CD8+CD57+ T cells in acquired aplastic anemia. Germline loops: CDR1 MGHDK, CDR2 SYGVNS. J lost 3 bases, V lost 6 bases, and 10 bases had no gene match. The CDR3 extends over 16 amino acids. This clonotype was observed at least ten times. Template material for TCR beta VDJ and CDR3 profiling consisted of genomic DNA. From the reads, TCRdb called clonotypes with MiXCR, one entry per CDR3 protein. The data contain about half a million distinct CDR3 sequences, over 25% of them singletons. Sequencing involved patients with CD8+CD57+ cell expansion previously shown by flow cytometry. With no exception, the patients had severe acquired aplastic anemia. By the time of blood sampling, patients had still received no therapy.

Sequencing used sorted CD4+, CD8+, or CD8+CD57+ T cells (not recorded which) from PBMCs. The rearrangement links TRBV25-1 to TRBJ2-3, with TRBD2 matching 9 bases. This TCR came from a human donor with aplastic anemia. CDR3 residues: CASRADSGRGTDTQYF. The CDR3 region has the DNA TGTGCCAGCAGGGCCGATAGCGGGAGAGGGACAGATACGCAGTATTTT.